This TCR beta chain was found in a study of shared clonotypes between healthy human individuals. At the level of the study: Each donor's CD8 memory used one plate, CD8 naive two, each CD4 subset three.

This clone was seen once. Deep was the level used in running the assay. TCRdb's copy holds only in-frame clones and misses some; the assay was immunoSEQ multiplex PCR. The table records under 2.5 million clones, around 93% of them present only once. Trimming took 0 bases from V and 3 from J, leaving 12 bases between them. The CDR3 consists of 15 residues. Germline-derived CDR1 and CDR2 are SGHNT and YYREEE (reference sequence). The source material was naive CD4+ T cells from PBMCs. The sample's subset: CD45RA+ positively selected. This receptor was identified in a man between 18 and 29 years old in good health. Some clones in this sample may be carry-over from other donors' samples. V is TRBV5-4 and J is TRBJ1-2; a weak D match, TRBD1 (5 bases). The CDR3 nucleotides read TGTGCCAGCAGCTTGGCCGGGGGGGAGTACTATGGCTACACCTTC. Translation gives CASSLAGGEYYGYTF.